This T cell receptor beta chain stems from a study of identical twins (dated by TCRdb to 2015 to 2016). Some background on the complete study: To test whether fetal clonotypes persist, the study used deep sequencing on TCR alpha and beta repertoires from monozygotic twins, unrelated adults of various ages, and cord blood. To rule out contamination, replicate twin experiments were performed at different times with different library preparation protocols.

The paper as a whole reports these results and caveats: Compared with coincidental sharing between unrelated individuals, out-of-frame TCR alpha sequences shared between twins showed an excess of sequences with low generation probability. Fewer insertions were carried by abundant cord blood beta clonotypes; a weaker similar trend was observed in young adult naive repertoires, while no such trend was observed in memory repertoires. Because the same donors could not be followed over many years, conclusions were based on cross-sectional statistical analysis. Excess twin sharing in beta out-of-frame sequences was weaker because fewer shared sequences lowered the signal-to-noise ratio. Out-of-frame TCR alpha sharing in monozygotic twins was systematically underestimated by recombination models, whereas sharing between unrelated individuals was in agreement with the recombination models. Invariant T cells such as MAIT and iNKT could partly confound zero-insertion analyses, though diverse VJ usage argued against this for most clonotypes.

Every donor was a healthy Caucasian. Three pairs of female monozygotic twins, all aged about 18 to 30 years, were included in the twin cohort. Positive isolation kits from Invitrogen were used to isolate the CD4+ and CD8+ T cell populations. A note on this clonotype: Its antigen remains unidentified. There are no base qualities to consult, and no much larger clone falls within one base.

Library preparation was by 5' RACE. These reads were obtained on an Illumina HiSeq 2000. Template switching introduced a universal primer binding site; the final cDNA contained a unique molecular identifier, enabling accurate counting of TCR cDNA molecules. Specific primers in the conserved constant-segment region were used to synthesize first-strand cDNA for TCR alpha and beta chains. To control for contamination, each cDNA library was double barcoded with a SMART-Mk sample barcode plus Illumina barcodes. Two successive PCR steps introduced TruSeq adapter sequences along with Illumina sample barcodes. TCR alpha and beta cDNA libraries were sequenced on the Illumina HiSeq platform with custom primers. The source study handled its data this way. Raw reads were processed with MiGEC to extract unique molecular identifiers, and MiXCR was used to determine CDR3 positions. Recombination models were inferred per individual with the repgenHMM and IGoR tools using an EM algorithm. The tcR package in R was used for shared clonotype analysis, with sharing normalized by the product of cloneset sizes. To study raw recombination free of thymic and clonal selection effects, out-of-frame nonproductive sequences were analyzed. TCRdb reran the public reads through fastp at Q25 and MiXCR, keeping productive beta chains. Every entry covers one CDR3 protein and lists the most common genes and DNA from its rows. These V and J calls are TCRdb output, not the study's own analysis. The sample has some 320,000 distinct CDR3 sequences on record, around an eighth of them singletons. The top ten clones comprise about 7% of the sample.

These data were likewise used in another study, on yellow fever vaccine responses in identical twins. Taken from the second paper: The authors reported that the T cell response to vaccination in identical twins appeared partly convergent and partly personalized. The study precisely tracked vaccine-responding T cell clones in identical twins.

This clonotype was obtained from a woman aged 18-29 years in good health. Sequenced material: CD8+ T cells sorted from blood.

The DNA sequence is TGTGCCACCAGTGATTCGGGGGGCAGGGAGCTGTTTTTT. Translated, this gives CATSDSGGRELFF. The rearrangement joined TRBV24-1 to TRBJ2-2; TRBD2 is a weak D gene call, 7 bases matching. Measured from the cysteine to the phenylalanine, the CDR3 is 13 residues long. Kept here is only the CDR3 DNA, which spans 39 bases and is read in frame from base 1. V and J lose 2 bases and 9 bases, and a span of 9 bases separates them. As encoded in the germline V gene, CDR1 is KGHDR while CDR2 is SFDVKD.